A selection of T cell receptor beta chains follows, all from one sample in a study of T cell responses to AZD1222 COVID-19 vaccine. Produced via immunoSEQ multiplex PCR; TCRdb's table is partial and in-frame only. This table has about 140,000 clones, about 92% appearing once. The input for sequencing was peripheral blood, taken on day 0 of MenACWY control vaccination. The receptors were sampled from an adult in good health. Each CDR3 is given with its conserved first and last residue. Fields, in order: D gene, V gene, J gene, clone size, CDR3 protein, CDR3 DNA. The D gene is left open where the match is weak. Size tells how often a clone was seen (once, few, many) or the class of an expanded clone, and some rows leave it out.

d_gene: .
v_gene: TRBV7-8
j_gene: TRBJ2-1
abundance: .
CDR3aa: CASRPSTSSYNEQFF
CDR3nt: TGTGCCAGCAGACCAAGCACCAGCTCCTACAATGAGCAGTTCTTC

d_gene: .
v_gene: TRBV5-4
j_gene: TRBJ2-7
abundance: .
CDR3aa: CASSLAAISSEQYF
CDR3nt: TGTGCCAGCAGTCTCGCAGCGATTTCTAGCGAGCAGTACTTC

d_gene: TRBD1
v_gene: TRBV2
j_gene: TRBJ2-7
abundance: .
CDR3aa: CATNSGTGSYEQYF
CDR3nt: TGTGCCACCAACTCCGGGACAGGGAGCTACGAGCAGTACTTC

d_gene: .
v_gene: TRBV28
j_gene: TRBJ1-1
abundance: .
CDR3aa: CASSRVEGTEAFF
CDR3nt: TGTGCCAGCAGTCGGGTGGAGGGCACTGAAGCTTTCTTT

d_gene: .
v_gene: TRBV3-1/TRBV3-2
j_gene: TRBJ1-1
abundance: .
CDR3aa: CASSQSWEANTEAFF
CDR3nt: TGTGCCAGCAGCCAAAGTTGGGAGGCGAACACTGAAGCTTTCTTT

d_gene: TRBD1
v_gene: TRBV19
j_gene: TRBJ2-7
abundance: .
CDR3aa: CASSIGGQWTSEQYF
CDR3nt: TGTGCCAGTAGTATAGGGGGACAGTGGACGAGCGAGCAGTACTTC

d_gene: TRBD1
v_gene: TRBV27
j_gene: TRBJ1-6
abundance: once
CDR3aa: CASSSQGNSPLHF
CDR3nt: TGTGCCAGCAGTTCACAGGGGAACTCACCCCTCCACTTT

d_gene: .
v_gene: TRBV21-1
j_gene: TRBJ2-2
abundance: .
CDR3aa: CASSKAGRGGCNTGELFF
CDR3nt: TGTGCCAGCAGCAAAGCGGGTCGGGGTGGTTGTAACACCGGGGAGCTGTTTTTT

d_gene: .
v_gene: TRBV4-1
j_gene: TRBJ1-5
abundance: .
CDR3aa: CASSQDRGQPQHF
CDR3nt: TGCGCCAGCAGCCAAGATCGAGGCCAGCCCCAGCATTTT

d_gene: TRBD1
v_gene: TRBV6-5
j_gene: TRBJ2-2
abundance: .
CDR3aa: CASSRQGAGELFF
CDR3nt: TGTGCCAGCAGTCGACAGGGGGCCGGGGAGCTGTTTTTT

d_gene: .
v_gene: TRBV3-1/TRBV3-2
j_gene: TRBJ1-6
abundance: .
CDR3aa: CASSYTGTGFALHF
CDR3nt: TGTGCCAGCAGCTATACAGGCACAGGTTTTGCCCTCCACTTT

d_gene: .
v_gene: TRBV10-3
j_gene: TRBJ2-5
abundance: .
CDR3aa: CAILRGLAETQYF
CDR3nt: TGTGCCATCCTCCGGGGGCTCGCAGAGACCCAGTACTTC

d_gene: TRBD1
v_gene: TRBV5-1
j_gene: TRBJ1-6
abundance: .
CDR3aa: CASSFNHRGQNSPLHF
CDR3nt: TGCGCCAGCAGCTTTAACCACAGGGGGCAGAATTCACCCCTCCACTTT

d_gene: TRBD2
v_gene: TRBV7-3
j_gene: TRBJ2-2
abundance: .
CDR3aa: CASSPTSRTGELFF
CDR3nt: TGTGCCAGCAGCCCGACTAGCAGGACCGGGGAGCTGTTTTTT

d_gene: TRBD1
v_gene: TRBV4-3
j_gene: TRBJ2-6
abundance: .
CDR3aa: CASSQDPGGSGANVLTF
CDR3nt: TGCGCCAGCAGCCAAGATCCAGGGGGCTCTGGGGCCAACGTCCTGACTTTC

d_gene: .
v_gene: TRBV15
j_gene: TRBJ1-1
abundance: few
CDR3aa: CATSRVGEVTEAFF
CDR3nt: TGTGCCACCAGCAGAGTTGGGGAAGTCACTGAAGCTTTCTTT